The 31 T cell receptor beta chains presented below share a single source sample, sequenced in a study of identical twins. TCRdb processed the 5' RACE reads anew with MiXCR; each CDR3 protein has one entry. The profile shows 600,000 to 800,000 distinct CDR3 sequences, approximately 21% of them singletons. The sample was also reused in another study, on T cells expressing NK-cell markers.

The specimen was PBMCs. The receptors come from a woman between 18 and 29 years old in good health.

This clonotype was observed at least ten times. The chain links TRBV6-1 to TRBJ2-2; D may correspond to TRBD1 or TRBD2 (5 bases each). V lost 4 bases and J 3 bases, leaving 12 bases between the germline ends. From germline, CDR1 is MNHNS and CDR2 SASEGT. The CDR3 is 15 amino acids. The DNA for the CDR3 is TGTGCCAGCAGTGGACCGGGACCGTACACCGGGGAGCTGTTTTTT. As protein: CASSGPGPYTGELFF.

This clonotype occurred many times. This chain connects TRBV20-1 to TRBJ2-7, with D uncertain. V was pared by 0 bases and J by 1 base, with 4 bases between. CDR3 length equals 12 residues. In germline, CDR1 is DFQATT, CDR2 SNEGSKA (reference sequence). The CDR3 here is CSARESSYEQYF. DNA of the CDR3: TGCAGTGCTAGAGAGAGTTCCTACGAGCAGTACTTC.

The sample holds a few counts of this clonotype. The chain's CDR3 is CASSYLGAPETQYF. The CDR3, as DNA: TGTGCCAGCAGTTACTTGGGAGCCCCAGAGACCCAGTACTTC. The gene calls are TRBV6-5 and TRBJ2-5, with D perhaps TRBD2 (5 bases). V was shortened by 1 base and J by 4 bases, with 10 bases between the two germline ends. CDR3 length equals 14 residues. Germline V gene data show CDR1 as MNHEY and CDR2 as SVGAGI.

This clonotype was seen more than once but under ten times. The chain joins TRBV6-5 to TRBJ2-2, with a tentative D call TRBD1 (6 bases). Trimming took off 2 bases at V and 6 bases at J, with 16 bases between the two ends. CDR3 length equals 16 residues. The germline gives CDR1 MNHEY, CDR2 SVGAGI. The CDR3 sequence: CASSYRRTAHAGELFF. As DNA, the CDR3 is TGTGCCAGCAGTTACCGAAGGACAGCTCACGCCGGGGAGCTGTTTTTT.

This clonotype has ten or more counts. This chain links TRBV7-9 with TRBJ1-3; D is perhaps TRBD1 (6 bases). V was clipped by 5 bases and J by 10 bases, with 9 bases between them. There are 11 residues in the CDR3. CDR1 SEHNR and CDR2 FQNEAQ come from the germline V gene (reference sequence). CDR3 loop: CASSNRATIYF. The DNA of the CDR3 is TGTGCCAGCAGCAACAGGGCAACCATATATTTT.

This sequence joins TRBV10-3 and TRBJ2-1; 7 bases are shared with TRBD2. There are 15 residues in the CDR3. Germline V gives CDR1 ENHRY, CDR2 SYGVKD. The trim removed 7 bases at V and 7 bases at J, leaving 13 bases unmatched. The CDR3 protein is CAITAGGGGINEQFF. The CDR3 DNA reads TGTGCCATCACTGCGGGTGGCGGGGGTATAAATGAGCAGTTCTTC.

The genes are TRBV20-1 and TRBJ2-1; 11 nucleotides align to TRBD2. With 5 bases clipped from V and 4 bases from J, the junction kept 4 bases outside the gene matches. This CDR3 has 14 amino acids. Germline CDR1 and CDR2: DFQATT and SNEGSKA (reference sequence). CDR3 amino acids: CSALTSGVYNEQFF. The CDR3 DNA reads as TGCAGTGCTCTGACTAGCGGGGTTTACAATGAGCAGTTCTTC.

This clonotype occurred many times. The chain joins TRBV20-1 to TRBJ2-1; 12 nucleotides agree with TRBD2. The CDR3 consists of 18 residues. The germline CDR1 and CDR2 sequences are DFQATT and SNEGSKA (reference sequence). The junction had 13 bases not matched to a gene; V was cut back by 0 bases and J by 7 bases. This CDR3 reads CSARDPHFASGRVNEQFF. The CDR3 region has the DNA TGCAGTGCTAGAGATCCCCACTTCGCTAGCGGGAGGGTTAATGAGCAGTTCTTC.

In this sample, this clonotype turned up many times. V and J are TRBV12-3 or TRBV12-4 and TRBJ2-1; 16 bases agree with TRBD2. The length of the CDR3 is 16 residues. V lost 5 bases to trimming and J lost 9 bases; unmatched junction nucleotides: 7. The CDR3 DNA reads TGTGCCAGCAGTCCGACCGGGACTAGCGGGAGGGGTGAGCAGTTCTTC. This translates into CASSPTGTSGRGEQFF.

The chain is built from TRBV6-5 and TRBJ1-5, with D perhaps TRBD1 (5 bases). The germline gives CDR1 MNHEY, CDR2 SVGAGI. Trimming shortened V by 0 bases and J by 7 bases, and 10 bases separated the two germline ends. This CDR3 has 14 residues. CDR3 bases: TGTGCCAGCAGTTACTCGGAGGGGTGGCAGCCCCAGCATTTT. It codes for CASSYSEGWQPQHF.

The rearrangement joins TRBV20-1 to TRBJ2-7; 8 bases are shared with TRBD2. The trim removed 6 bases at V and 6 bases at J, leaving 13 bases unmatched. Germline V CDR1 and CDR2: DFQATT, SNEGSKA (reference sequence). The length of the CDR3 is 14 residues. The CDR3 DNA follows: TGCAGTGCCAACAGGGACGGGAGGGCCGGCGAGCAGTACTTC. This codes for CSANRDGRAGEQYF.

This clonotype was picked up a small number of times. The chain joins TRBV12-3 or TRBV12-4 to TRBJ2-1; the D gene is possibly TRBD2 (7 bases). The germline V and J ends were trimmed by 1 base and 7 bases, with 20 bases remaining between them. The CDR3 sequence is 17 residues long. DNA for the CDR3: TGTGCCAGCAGTTTAGGGTCTGCGGGGGCCATAGGGAATGAGCAGTTCTTC. Its translation: CASSLGSAGAIGNEQFF.

The chain links TRBV5-5 to TRBJ1-2; TRBD1 matches at 7 bases. Looked up from germline, CDR1 is SGHKS and CDR2 is YYEKEE (reference sequence). The ends lost 0 bases at V and 4 bases at J; junction bases unmatched: 6. The CDR3 spans 15 residues. This chain's CDR3 is CASSLVAGGGYGYTF. The DNA for the CDR3 is TGTGCCAGCAGCTTGGTGGCAGGGGGAGGCTATGGCTACACCTTC.

The V and J genes are TRBV29-1 and TRBJ1-1; D is ambiguous. Trimming pared 6 bases from V and 7 bases from J, leaving 9 bases between. The CDR3 sequence is 10 residues long. Germline CDR1 and CDR2: SQVTM and ANQGSEA. The CDR3 DNA sequence: TGCAGCGTCACGACCGTTGAAGCTTTCTTT. Amino acid sequence: CSVTTVEAFF.

This clonotype has a count of ten or more. V gene TRBV12-3 or TRBV12-4 combines with J gene TRBJ1-2; D might be TRBD1 (5 bases). The length of the CDR3 is 11 residues. V lost 6 bases and J lost 8, with 10 bases in between. CDR3 loop: CASSLRQGYTF. In nucleotides, the CDR3 is TGTGCCAGCAGCCTAAGACAGGGCTACACCTTC.

This clonotype showed up many times. The rearrangement uses TRBV19 and TRBJ1-5; no clear D. Looked up from germline, CDR1 is LNHDA and CDR2 is SQIVND (reference sequence). This CDR3 is 14 amino acids long. The ends were cut back, 10 bases at V and 5 bases at J, with 18 bases in the middle. The CDR3 nucleotides read TGTGCCACCACAGAGGGTATGGGTTATCAGCCCCAGCATTTT. It codes for CATTEGMGYQPQHF.

This clonotype occurred a few times. The chain combines TRBV10-3 with TRBJ1-2; no firm D call. This CDR3 has 12 amino acids. The germline gives CDR1 ENHRY, CDR2 SYGVKD. The V end was cut by 2 bases, the J end by 4 bases, with 5 bases between. The CDR3 protein is CAISEGTYGYTF. CDR3 nucleotide sequence: TGTGCCATCAGTGAGGGAACCTATGGCTACACCTTC.

This clonotype appeared a few times. V and J are TRBV12-3 or TRBV12-4 and TRBJ2-7; D is undetermined. This CDR3 has 11 amino acids. V lost 3 bases and J 6 bases, leaving 6 bases between the germline ends. CDR3 sequence: CASSFSAEQYF. In DNA, the CDR3 is TGTGCCAGCAGTTTTTCGGCCGAGCAGTACTTC.

The V call is TRBV9, the J call TRBJ2-2; unclear D gene. This CDR3 has 14 amino acids. V was trimmed by 3 bases and J by 6 bases, leaving 12 bases between them. Per germline, CDR1 SGDLS and CDR2 YYNGEE. CDR3 protein: CASSGSRSAGELFF. The DNA for the CDR3 is TGTGCCAGCAGCGGCAGTAGAAGCGCCGGGGAGCTGTTTTTT.

The J gene is TRBJ1-6, the V gene TRBV29-1; unclear D gene. There are 13 residues in the CDR3. V was cut by 4 bases and J by 4 bases, with 8 bases left in between. CDR1 is SQVTM, CDR2 ANQGSEA, per germline. DNA for the CDR3: TGCAGCGTTGCGGACGAATATAATTCACCCCTCCACTTT. Translated, it gives CSVADEYNSPLHF. Full variable domain (rest looked up from reference TRBV29-1 and TRBJ1-6): SAVISQKPSRDICQRGTSLTIQCQVDSQVTMMFWYRQQPGQSLTLIATANQGSEATYESGFVIDKFPISRPNLTFSTLTVSNMSPEDSSIYLCSVADEYNSPLHFGNGTRLTVT.

The chain recombines TRBV12-3 or TRBV12-4 with TRBJ1-1, with 8 bases matching TRBD1. The CDR3 is 14 residues long. The V segment lost 6 bases and the J segment 5 bases; nucleotides outside the gene matches: 8. CDR3 in DNA: TGTGCCAGCAGGGCACAGGGGGGTGGAACTGAAGCTTTCTTT. Translated, it gives CASRAQGGGTEAFF.

The rearrangement uses TRBV20-1 and TRBJ1-1; 8 positions match TRBD1. The CDR3 extends over 12 amino acids. V shed 6 bases and J 5 bases; nucleotides not matched to a gene: 5. Germline V gene lookup returns CDR1 DFQATT and CDR2 SNEGSKA (reference sequence). This CDR3 is CSAAQGETEAFF. The DNA for the CDR3 is TGCAGTGCCGCACAGGGGGAGACTGAAGCTTTCTTT.

This clonotype was recorded a few times. This chain links TRBV10-3 with TRBJ2-2; TRBD1 matches 7 bases. Looked up from germline, CDR1 is ENHRY and CDR2 is SYGVKD. The CDR3 covers 13 residues. J lost 4 bases, V lost 11 bases, and 7 bases had no gene match. CDR3: CAVARDSTGELFF. CDR3 in DNA: TGTGCCGTCGCCAGGGACAGCACCGGGGAGCTGTTTTTT.

In nucleotides, the CDR3 is TGTGCCAGCAGCCACCTCCGGGGGGATCAGCCCCAGCATTTT. It translates to CASSHLRGDQPQHF. This chain joins TRBV12-3 or TRBV12-4 and TRBJ1-5; perhaps TRBD1 as D (5 bases). The CDR3 contains 14 residues. V lost 6 bases to trimming and J lost 5 bases, with 14 bases between them.

The V and J genes are TRBV11-2 and TRBJ2-7, with a weak D call TRBD1 (6 bases). The CDR3 is 15 residues long. Trimming left V 3 bases short and J 4 bases short, with 16 bases between. CDR1 and CDR2 (germline): SGHAT, FQNNGV. For the CDR3, the DNA is TGTGCCAGCAGCTTGCAGGGGTTGTCTTCATACGAGCAGTACTTC. Translating gives CASSLQGLSSYEQYF. The full variable domain, rest sourced from reference TRBV11-2 and TRBJ2-7, is EAGVAQSPRYKIIEKRQSVAFWCNPISGHATLYWYQQILGQGPKLLIQFQNNGVVDDSQLPKDRFSAERLKGVDSTLKIQPAKLEDSAVYLCASSLQGLSSYEQYFGPGTRLTVT.

In its sample, this clonotype was seen many times. As DNA, the CDR3 is TGCAGTGCTAGAGATCTTAGAGGCAATGAGCAGTTCTTC. This sequence encodes CSARDLRGNEQFF. The chain carries TRBV20-1 and TRBJ2-1; D is ambiguous. Deletions cut 0 bases from V and 6 bases from J, with 9 bases between. The CDR3 loop spans 13 amino acids. Germline assignment: CDR1 DFQATT and CDR2 SNEGSKA (reference sequence).

This clonotype was detected many times. J is TRBJ1-5 and V is TRBV5-1; TRBD1 might be the D (5 bases). Trimming took 4 bases from V and 7 from J, leaving 15 bases between them. Germline CDR1 and CDR2: SGHRS and YFSETQ. The CDR3 contains 14 residues. The CDR3 nucleotides are TGCGCCAGCAGCCCGGGCGGAGAGGGGCAGCCCCAGCATTTT. As protein: CASSPGGEGQPQHF.

This chain joins TRBV7-8 and TRBJ2-1, with TRBD1 as a possible D gene (6 bases). Germline CDR1 is SGHVS and CDR2 is FQNEAQ. The CDR3 totals 13 residues. The germline V and J ends were trimmed by 1 base and 11 bases, with 12 bases remaining between them. CDR3 bases: TGTGCCAGCAGCTTAGTTGAAGGGACAAAGCAGTTCTTC. This encodes CASSLVEGTKQFF. Supplemented by reference TRBV7-8 and TRBJ2-1, the full variable domain reads GAGVSQSPRYKVAKRGQDVALRCDPISGHVSLFWYQQALGQGPEFLTYFQNEAQLDKSGLPSDRFFAERPEGSVSTLKIQRTQQEDSAVYLCASSLVEGTKQFFGPGTRLTVL.

In its sample, this clonotype was seen a few times. The chain combines TRBV25-1 with TRBJ2-5; D not certain. The CDR3 consists of 13 residues. Germline-derived CDR1 and CDR2 are MGHDK and SYGVNS. V was cut by 1 base and J by 5 bases, with 8 bases left in between. For the CDR3, the DNA is TGTGCCAGCAGTGAATGGAGTGCGGAGACCCAGTACTTC. It yields the protein CASSEWSAETQYF.

This clonotype was found many times. The chain links TRBV29-1 to TRBJ1-2; 10 nucleotides line up with TRBD1. J lost 6 bases, V lost 4 bases, and 2 bases had no gene match. The germline V gene has CDR1 SQVTM and CDR2 ANQGSEA. This CDR3 region has 12 residues. The CDR3 loop reads CSVAGQGNGYTF. CDR3 coding DNA: TGCAGCGTTGCGGGACAGGGGAATGGCTACACCTTC.

J is TRBJ2-3 and V is TRBV20-1, with D unresolved. CDR3 length equals 12 residues. The germline CDR1 and CDR2 sequences are DFQATT and SNEGSKA (reference sequence). Trimming removed 3 bases at V and 8 bases at J, with 12 bases between. The CDR3 sequence: CSARANWGTQYF. The CDR3, as DNA: TGCAGTGCTAGGGCGAATTGGGGTACGCAGTATTTT.